Shown below are 21 T cell receptor beta chains from a single sample sequenced in a study of blood T cell repertoires in COVID-19. Profiling relied on immunoSEQ multiplex PCR, and the TCRdb table lists in-frame clones only, not all of them. The sample lists around 100,000 clones, around 85% occurring once. The sample taken for sequencing was peripheral blood. Receptors originate from a man aged 50 to 59 with acute or convalescent COVID-19.

This clone was seen just once. The chain combines TRBV28 with TRBJ1-5, with 7 bases fitting TRBD1. This CDR3 contains 14 residues. Looked up from germline, CDR1 is MDHEN and CDR2 is SYDVKM. The J segment lost 6 bases and the V segment lost 5 bases, leaving 7 bases of the junction unmatched. For the CDR3, the DNA is TGTGCCAGCAGTCTTTACAGGGGCTCTCAGCCCCAGCATTTT. Translation: CASSLYRGSQPQHF.

This clone was observed a single time. The V gene is TRBV19, the J gene TRBJ2-2; 9 bases fit TRBD1. Germline CDR1 reads LNHDA; CDR2 reads SQIVND (reference sequence). After removal of 6 bases from V and 4 bases from J, the junction contained 3 bases not matched to a gene. The CDR3 length is 14 residues. The CDR3 loop reads CASRMTGGTGELFF. The CDR3 bases are TGTGCCAGTAGGATGACAGGGGGCACCGGGGAGCTGTTTTTT.

The chain employs TRBV5-4 and TRBJ1-3, with D uncertain. The V end lost 3 bases, the J end lost 1 base, and 11 bases lay between the germline ends. Per germline, CDR1 SGHNT and CDR2 YYREEE (reference sequence). The CDR3 is 15 residues long. The CDR3 DNA reads as TGTGCCAGCAGCTCTCACAGCTCTTCTGGAAACACCATATATTTT. The encoded protein is CASSSHSSSGNTIYF.

The chain is built from TRBV5-5 and TRBJ2-3, with 14 positions matching TRBD2. CDR1 is SGHKS, CDR2 YYEKEE, per germline (reference sequence). V dropped 3 bases and J dropped 1; count of bases not matched to a gene: 1. This CDR3 is 16 amino acids long. The DNA for the CDR3 is TGTGCCAGCAGCTCGGGACTAGCGGGGGGCACAGATACGCAGTATTTT. Protein: CASSSGLAGGTDTQYF.

The chain is built from TRBV5-1 and TRBJ1-2; tentatively, D is TRBD1 (5 bases). Trimming took off 4 bases at V and 5 bases at J, with 15 bases between the two ends. CDR1 and CDR2 (germline): SGHRS, YFSETQ. The CDR3 consists of 14 residues. CDR3 loop: CASSIQGGEYGYTF. Here the CDR3 DNA reads TGCGCCAGCAGCATTCAGGGAGGAGAGTATGGCTACACCTTC. The full variable domain, rest sourced from reference TRBV5-1 and TRBJ1-2, is KAGVTQTPRYLIKTRGQQVTLSCSPISGHRSVSWYQQTPGQGLQFLFEYFSETQRNKGNFPGRFSGRQFSNSRSEMNVSTLELGDSALYLCASSIQGGEYGYTFGSGTRLTVV.

This chain uses TRBV2 with TRBJ2-3; D not resolved. The CDR3 consists of 12 residues. Trimming took off 4 bases at V and 2 bases at J, with 4 bases between the two ends. Germline V gives CDR1 SNHLY, CDR2 FYNNEI. For the CDR3, the DNA is TGTGCCAGCAGTGCCCTCACAGATACGCAGTATTTT. Translating it yields CASSALTDTQYF.

The chain has TRBV30 and TRBJ1-1; D call uncertain. Trimming removed 0 bases at V and 3 bases at J, with 8 bases between. Germline loops: CDR1 GTSNPN, CDR2 SVGIG (reference sequence). The CDR3 spans 13 residues. The CDR3 nucleotides read TGTGCCTGGAGTGTACTGGTCTACACTGAAGCTTTCTTT. Translation gives CAWSVLVYTEAFF.

Concerning this clone: Other DNA sequences within the sample encode an identical CDR3. V is TRBV19 and J is TRBJ1-1; TRBD1 matches at 8 bases. V lost 6 bases, J lost 4 bases, and 4 bases stayed unmatched. CDR3 length: 13 amino acids. CDR1 LNHDA and CDR2 SQIVND come from the germline V gene (reference sequence). CDR3 nucleotides: TGTGCCAGTAGACGGACAGGGTCCACTGAAGCTTTCTTT. As protein: CASRRTGSTEAFF. The whole variable domain, remainder taken from reference TRBV19 and TRBJ1-1, is DGGITQSPKYLFRKEGQNVTLSCEQNLNHDAMYWYRQDPGQGLRLIYYSQIVNDFQKGDIAEGYSVSREKKESFPLTVTSAQKNPTAFYLCASRRTGSTEAFFGQGTRLTVV.

The rearrangement uses TRBV29-1 and TRBJ1-1, with 7 bases lining up with TRBD1. CDR3 size: 19 residues. Looked up from germline, CDR1 is SQVTM and CDR2 is ANQGSEA. The junction had 18 bases not matched to a gene; V was cut back by 0 bases and J by 2 bases. This CDR3 reads CSVEDWRDLGGFLNTEAFF. CDR3 nucleotides: TGCAGCGTTGAAGACTGGCGGGACCTAGGGGGCTTCCTTAACACTGAAGCTTTCTTT.

J is TRBJ2-2 and V is TRBV9, with 7 bases that match TRBD1. Germline V lookup: CDR1 SGDLS, CDR2 YYNGEE. The CDR3 contains 15 residues. V shed 3 bases and J 4 bases; nucleotides not matched to a gene: 6. The CDR3 protein is CASSGRDRATGELFF. In nucleotides, the CDR3 is TGTGCCAGCAGCGGCCGGGACAGAGCCACCGGGGAGCTGTTTTTT. Filled out from reference TRBV9 and TRBJ2-2, the complete variable domain reads DSGVTQTPKHLITATGQRVTLRCSPRSGDLSVYWYQQSLDQGLQFLIQYYNGEERAKGNILERFSAQQFPDLHSELNLSSLELGDSALYFCASSGRDRATGELFFGEGSRLTVL.

The V gene is TRBV14, the J gene TRBJ2-7, with D perhaps TRBD1 (6 bases). This CDR3 is built from 15 residues. The V end was cut by 2 bases, the J end by 4 bases, with 15 bases between. Germline V lookup: CDR1 SGHDN, CDR2 FVKESK. The CDR3 protein is CASSQSSTGKYEQYF. DNA of the CDR3: TGTGCCAGCAGCCAATCTTCAACAGGGAAGTACGAGCAGTACTTC.

The chain links TRBV30 to TRBJ1-5; 11 bases are a match to TRBD1. Germline CDR1 reads GTSNPN; CDR2 reads SVGIG (reference sequence). V dropped 5 bases and J dropped 13; count of bases not matched to a gene: 13. This CDR3 spans 14 amino acids. The CDR3 is CAWCRAGTGGPQHF. CDR3 nucleotide sequence: TGTGCCTGGTGCCGAGCCGGGACAGGGGGTCCGCAGCATTTT.

The rearrangement links TRBV7-3 to TRBJ1-2; no clear D. Germline V CDR1 and CDR2: SGHTA, FQGTGA. CDR3 length: 17 residues. Trimming cost V 4 bases and J 2 bases, with 20 bases left between them. CDR3 protein: CASSYVPPTPTNYGYTF. CDR3 DNA sequence: TGTGCCAGCAGCTACGTGCCGCCGACACCTACCAACTATGGCTACACCTTC.

The rearrangement links TRBV3-1 (or the pseudogene TRBV3-2) to TRBJ2-5; TRBD1 agrees at 9 bases. V trimming: 4 bases; J trimming: 5 bases; junction bases outside the gene matches: 8. Germline values: CDR1 LGHDT, CDR2 YNNKEL (reference sequence). The CDR3 consists of 15 residues. The CDR3 reads CASSPPGQGGETQYF. Written as DNA, the CDR3 is TGTGCCAGCAGCCCTCCGGGACAGGGTGGGGAGACCCAGTACTTC.

The rearrangement uses TRBV5-6 and TRBJ2-3, with D perhaps TRBD1 (6 bases). V was cut by 2 bases and J by 4 bases, with 14 bases left in between. Germline-derived CDR1 and CDR2 are SGHDT and YYEEEE. CDR3 size: 15 residues. CDR3 region: CASSLGGLRPDTQYF. The CDR3 DNA sequence: TGTGCCAGCAGCTTAGGGGGTCTTAGGCCAGATACGCAGTATTTT.

The rearrangement links TRBV10-3 to TRBJ1-1; D perhaps matches TRBD1 (6 bases). Germline CDR1 and CDR2: ENHRY and SYGVKD. Trimming removed 4 bases at V and 0 bases at J, with 12 bases between. CDR3 length: 15 residues. The CDR3 spells CAISGSQGMNTEAFF. DNA for the CDR3: TGTGCCATCAGTGGGTCACAGGGAATGAACACTGAAGCTTTCTTT.

The rearrangement uses TRBV19 and TRBJ1-2; a weak D match, TRBD1 (6 bases). Per the germline V gene, CDR1 is LNHDA and CDR2 is SQIVND (reference sequence). Trimming took off 2 bases at V and 3 bases at J, with 13 bases between the two ends. CDR3 length: 15 residues. The CDR3 sequence is CASSITGYSDYGYTF. CDR3 nucleotide sequence: TGTGCCAGTAGTATAACAGGGTATTCAGACTATGGCTACACCTTC.

The CDR3 nucleotides read TGTGCCAGCAGCTTGGACCTAGCGGGGGTGTACCAAGAGACCCAGTACTTC. It is translated as CASSLDLAGVYQETQYF. The rearrangement uses TRBV5-8 and TRBJ2-5; 10 bases match TRBD2. Losses at the gene ends were 0 bases for V and 0 bases for J; bases not matched to a gene: 5. The CDR3 has 17 residues. Germline CDR1 SGHTS, CDR2 YDEGEE.

The sample holds one count of this clone. The chain combines TRBV24-1 with TRBJ2-2; 8 bases are a match to TRBD1. The CDR3 has 15 residues. The J segment lost 4 bases and the V segment lost 3 bases, leaving 3 bases of the junction unmatched. Germline CDR1 KGHDR, CDR2 SFDVKD. The CDR3 loop reads CATSDPGGTTGELFF. The DNA of the CDR3 is TGTGCCACCAGTGATCCAGGGGGCACCACCGGGGAGCTGTTTTTT.

The rearrangement joins TRBV6-1 to TRBJ1-2, with no clear D. This CDR3 spans 13 amino acids. With 1 base removed from V and 3 bases from J, the gap between germline ends came to 6 bases. CDR1 and CDR2 (germline): MNHNS, SASEGT. The CDR3 DNA reads as TGTGCCAGCAGTGAAGTCAGTGACTATGGCTACACCTTC. Its translation: CASSEVSDYGYTF.

The genes are TRBV13 and TRBJ2-2; 12 bases align to TRBD2. CDR3 length equals 15 residues. Germline V gene lookup returns CDR1 PRHDT and CDR2 FYEKMQ (reference sequence). With 5 bases clipped from V and 4 bases from J, the junction kept 2 bases outside the gene matches. The CDR3 loop is CASSLAGGPTGELFF. CDR3 in DNA: TGTGCCAGCAGCCTAGCGGGGGGGCCCACCGGGGAGCTGTTTTTT.